Below, 5 T cell receptor beta chains from the same sample are listed, as sequenced in a study of beta chain features in type 1 diabetes. Findings and limits, study-wide: Shorter TCRB CDR3s, moderately but significantly so, were found in Type 1 diabetes patients in all four CD4+ subsets.

The antigens these receptors bind are not known. Every bit of the isolated RNA underwent reverse transcription, so sequencing read expressed TCRB transcripts. Repertoires were generated with immunoSEQ multiplex PCR, while TCRdb's copy carries only in-frame clones and drops some. The sample includes 100,000 to 150,000 clones, around 16% of them seen just once. The material sequenced was central memory CD4+ T cells from blood. The receptors originated from a man aged 18-30 years with type 1 diabetes.

This clone was counted a few times. This chain connects TRBV19 to TRBJ1-2; weak D call: TRBD1 (5 bases). Germline CDR1 reads LNHDA; CDR2 reads SQIVND (reference sequence). The CDR3 consists of 14 residues. Between the trimmed V and J ends, which lost 8 bases and 1 base, there was a span of 14 bases. CDR3 in amino acids: CASLRDDSNYGYTF. CDR3 coding DNA: TGTGCCAGTCTTAGGGACGACAGTAACTATGGCTACACCTTC.

CDR3 sequence (DNA): TGTGCCAGCAGTTCACCGATGGGGACTAGCCTACAAGAGACCCAGTACTTC. Its translation is CASSSPMGTSLQETQYF. The chain carries TRBV25-1 and TRBJ2-5; 9 bases fit TRBD2. This CDR3 is built from 17 residues. With V trimmed by 5 bases and J by 2 bases, 12 bases remained unmatched. The germline V gene has CDR1 MGHDK and CDR2 SYGVNS.

This clone has more than one count but fewer than ten. The rearrangement joins TRBV5-4 to TRBJ2-3; a weak D match, TRBD2 (5 bases). The CDR3 has 13 residues. Trimming left V 7 bases short and J 1 base short, with 10 bases between. Germline V lookup: CDR1 SGHNT, CDR2 YYREEE (reference sequence). The CDR3 sequence: CASQTRGTDTQYF. In nucleotides, the CDR3 is TGTGCCAGCCAAACTAGAGGCACAGATACGCAGTATTTT.

Many counts were recorded for this clone. The chain uses TRBV7-2 and TRBJ2-3, with 9 bases lining up with TRBD1. V lost 2 bases and J lost 1; bases outside the gene matches: 4. CDR1 and CDR2 from the germline V gene are SGHTA and FQGNSA. The CDR3 loop spans 16 amino acids. CDR3 sequence: CASSLLQGAGTDTQYF. The DNA of the CDR3 is TGTGCCAGCAGCTTACTACAGGGGGCTGGCACAGATACGCAGTATTTT. Complete variable domain (other parts from reference TRBV7-2 and TRBJ2-3): GAGVSQSPSNKVTEKGKDVELRCDPISGHTALYWYRQSLGQGLEFLIYFQGNSAPDKSGLPSDRFSAERTGGSVSTLTIQRTQQEDSAVYLCASSLLQGAGTDTQYFGPGTRLTVL.

The V and J genes are TRBV4-3 and TRBJ1-3; no clear D gene. Trimming took 2 bases from V and 0 from J, leaving 8 bases between them. Per the germline V gene, CDR1 is LGHNA and CDR2 is YSLEER. There are 15 residues in the CDR3. CDR3 amino acids: CASSQQPSSGNTIYF. CDR3 DNA: TGCGCCAGCAGCCAACAGCCGAGCTCTGGAAACACCATATATTTT.